This section outlines one T cell receptor beta chain sequence together with its context. Clones were sequenced by immunoSEQ multiplex PCR, and TCRdb holds only the in-frame ones, with some missing. This table has about 100,000 clones, approximately 80% appearing once. This sample stems from a study of PD-1 blockade in mismatch repair-deficient tumors. Study details: Patients had approximately 11 mismatch repair-deficient cancer types and were previously treated and progressing.

V gave up 5 bases and J gave up 5 bases, with 7 bases separating them. The CDR3 runs to 11 residues. Germline V gives CDR1 SQVTM, CDR2 ANQGSEA. The specimen comprised peripheral blood, sampled approximately 35 weeks after starting pembrolizumab. V usage is TRBV29-1 and J usage is TRBJ1-3; the D is unclear. The clonotype originates from an adult with mismatch repair-deficient cancer. CDR3 in DNA: TGCAGCGTTAGTCTCCGAAACACCATATATTTT. This sequence encodes CSVSLRNTIYF.